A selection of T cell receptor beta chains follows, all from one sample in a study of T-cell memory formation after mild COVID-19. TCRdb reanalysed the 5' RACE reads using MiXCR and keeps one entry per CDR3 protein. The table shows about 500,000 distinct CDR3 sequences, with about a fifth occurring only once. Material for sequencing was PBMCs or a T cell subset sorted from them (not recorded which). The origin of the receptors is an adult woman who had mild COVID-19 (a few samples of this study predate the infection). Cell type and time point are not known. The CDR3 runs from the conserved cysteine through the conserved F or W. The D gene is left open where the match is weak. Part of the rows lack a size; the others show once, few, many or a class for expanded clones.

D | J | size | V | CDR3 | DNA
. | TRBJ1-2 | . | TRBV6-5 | CASSYSDLYGYTF | TGTGCCAGCAGTTACTCGGATCTCTATGGCTACACCTTC
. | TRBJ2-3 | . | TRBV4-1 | CASSQDRTTRDTQYF | TGCGCCAGCAGCCAAGATCGCACGACGAGGGATACGCAGTATTTT
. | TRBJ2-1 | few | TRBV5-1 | CASSLGVMGGNNEQFF | TGCGCCAGCAGCTTGGGCGTCATGGGTGGGAACAATGAGCAGTTCTTC
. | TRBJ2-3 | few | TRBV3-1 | CASSQEGTFGNTQYF | TGTGCCAGCAGCCAAGAAGGAACCTTTGGAAATACGCAGTATTTT
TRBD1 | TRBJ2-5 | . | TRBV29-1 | CSVEDGTGTETQYF | TGCAGCGTTGAAGATGGGACAGGGACAGAGACCCAGTACTTC
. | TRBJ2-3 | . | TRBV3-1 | CASSPSSYRDTQYF | TGTGCCAGCAGCCCCTCCTCCTACAGAGATACGCAGTATTTT
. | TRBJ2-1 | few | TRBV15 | CATSRGRAEVYNEQFF | TGTGCCACCAGCAGGGGAAGAGCGGAGGTTTACAATGAGCAGTTCTTC
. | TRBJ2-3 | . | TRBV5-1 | CASNIFPASGTDTQYF | TGCGCCAGCAATATATTCCCTGCTAGCGGCACAGATACGCAGTATTTT
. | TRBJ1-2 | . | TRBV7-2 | CASSLDRTNYGYTF | TGTGCCAGCAGCTTAGACAGAACTAACTATGGCTACACCTTC
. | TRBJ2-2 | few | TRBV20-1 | CSARISNTGELFF | TGCAGTGCTAGAATATCGAACACCGGGGAGCTGTTTTTT
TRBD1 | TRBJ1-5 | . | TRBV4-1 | CASSQGQGDFSNQPQHF | TGCGCCAGCAGCCAGGGACAGGGGGATTTTAGCAATCAGCCCCAGCATTTT
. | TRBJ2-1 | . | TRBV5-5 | CASSLKAGVVNEQFF | TGTGCCAGCAGCTTGAAGGCTGGGGTGGTGAATGAGCAGTTCTTC
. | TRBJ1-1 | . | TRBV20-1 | CSARALPAVATGSVMNTEAFF | TGCAGTGCTAGAGCTCTTCCCGCAGTTGCGACAGGATCCGTCATGAACACTGAAGCTTTCTTT
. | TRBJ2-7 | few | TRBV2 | CASTATGGLSYEQYF | TGTGCCAGCACGGCGACGGGGGGCCTCTCCTACGAGCAGTACTTC
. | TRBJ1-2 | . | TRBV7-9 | CASSLTAGNYGYTF | TGTGCCAGCAGCTTAACGGCAGGGAACTATGGCTACACCTTC
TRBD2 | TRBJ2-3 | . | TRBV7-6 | CASSAWTSARTDTQYF | TGTGCCAGCAGCGCCTGGACTAGCGCGCGCACAGATACGCAGTATTTT
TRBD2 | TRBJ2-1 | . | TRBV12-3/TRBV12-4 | CASRKLAGGPYNEQFF | TGTGCCAGCAGAAAATTAGCGGGGGGGCCGTATAATGAGCAGTTCTTC
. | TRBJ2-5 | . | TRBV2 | CADGGETGKGTQYF | TGTGCCGACGGGGGTGAGACAGGGAAGGGAACCCAGTACTTC
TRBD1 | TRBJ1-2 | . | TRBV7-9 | CASSPPGQGGVENGYTF | TGTGCCAGCAGCCCACCGGGACAGGGAGGGGTTGAGAATGGCTACACCTTC
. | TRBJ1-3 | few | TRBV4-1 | CASRRSSGNTIYF | TGCGCCAGCAGGCGTAGCTCTGGAAACACCATATATTTT
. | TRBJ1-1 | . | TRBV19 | CASSALDSRLNTEAFF | TGTGCCAGTAGTGCCCTGGACAGCCGGTTGAACACTGAAGCTTTCTTT
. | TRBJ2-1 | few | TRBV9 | CASSVGSPTAGNEQFF | TGTGCCAGCAGCGTAGGTAGCCCTACTGCTGGCAATGAGCAGTTCTTC
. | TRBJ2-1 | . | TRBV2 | CASSESLADLYNEQFF | TGTGCCAGCAGTGAATCTCTCGCCGACCTCTACAATGAGCAGTTCTTC
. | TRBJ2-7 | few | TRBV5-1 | CASSSGHLISYEQYF | TGCGCCAGCAGCTCGGGACACCTAATCTCCTACGAGCAGTACTTC